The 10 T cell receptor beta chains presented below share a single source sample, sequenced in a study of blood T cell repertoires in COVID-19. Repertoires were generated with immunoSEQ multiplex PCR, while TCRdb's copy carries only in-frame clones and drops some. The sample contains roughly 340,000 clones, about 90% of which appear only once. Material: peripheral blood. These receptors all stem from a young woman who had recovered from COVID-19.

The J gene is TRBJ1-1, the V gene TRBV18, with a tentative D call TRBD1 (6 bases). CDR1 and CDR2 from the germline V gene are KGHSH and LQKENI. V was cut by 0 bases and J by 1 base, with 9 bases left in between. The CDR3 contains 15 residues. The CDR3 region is CASSPPRGANTEAFF. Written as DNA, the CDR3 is TGTGCCAGCTCACCACCGCGGGGGGCGAACACTGAAGCTTTCTTT.

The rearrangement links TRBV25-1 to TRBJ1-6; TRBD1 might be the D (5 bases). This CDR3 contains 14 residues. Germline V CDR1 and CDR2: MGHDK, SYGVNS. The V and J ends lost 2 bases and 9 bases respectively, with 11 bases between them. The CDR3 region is CASSEQGGGSPLHF. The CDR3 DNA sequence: TGTGCCAGCAGTGAACAGGGAGGTGGTTCACCCCTCCACTTT.

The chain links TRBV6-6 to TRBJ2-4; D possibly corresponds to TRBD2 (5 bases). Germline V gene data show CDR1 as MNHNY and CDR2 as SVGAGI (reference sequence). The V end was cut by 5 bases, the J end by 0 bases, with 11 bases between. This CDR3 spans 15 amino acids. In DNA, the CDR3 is TGTGCCAGCAGTGGAGGAACGCTAGCCAAAAACATTCAGTACTTC. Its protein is CASSGGTLAKNIQYF.

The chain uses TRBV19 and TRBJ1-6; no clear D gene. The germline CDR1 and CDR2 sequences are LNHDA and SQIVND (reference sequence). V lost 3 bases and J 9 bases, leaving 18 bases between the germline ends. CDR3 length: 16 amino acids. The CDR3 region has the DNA TGTGCCAGTAGTATTTCGGCGGGCCCAATTTGTTCACCCCTCCACTTT. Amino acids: CASSISAGPICSPLHF.

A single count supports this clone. The CDR3 reads CASSQDGVASGSTEAFF. The CDR3 DNA is TGCGCCAGCAGCCAAGATGGGGTGGCCTCGGGGTCCACTGAAGCTTTCTTT. V and J are TRBV4-3 and TRBJ1-1; D uncertain. V gave up 0 bases and J gave up 4 bases, with 18 bases separating them. This CDR3 spans 17 amino acids. Per germline, CDR1 LGHNA and CDR2 YSLEER.

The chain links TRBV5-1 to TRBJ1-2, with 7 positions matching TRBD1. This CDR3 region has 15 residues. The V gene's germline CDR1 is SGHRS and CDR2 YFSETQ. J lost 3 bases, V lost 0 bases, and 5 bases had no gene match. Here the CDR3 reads CASSLARDRDYGYTF. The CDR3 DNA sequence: TGCGCCAGCAGCTTGGCTAGAGACAGGGACTATGGCTACACCTTC. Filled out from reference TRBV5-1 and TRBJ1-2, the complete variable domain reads KAGVTQTPRYLIKTRGQQVTLSCSPISGHRSVSWYQQTPGQGLQFLFEYFSETQRNKGNFPGRFSGRQFSNSRSEMNVSTLELGDSALYLCASSLARDRDYGYTFGSGTRLTVV.

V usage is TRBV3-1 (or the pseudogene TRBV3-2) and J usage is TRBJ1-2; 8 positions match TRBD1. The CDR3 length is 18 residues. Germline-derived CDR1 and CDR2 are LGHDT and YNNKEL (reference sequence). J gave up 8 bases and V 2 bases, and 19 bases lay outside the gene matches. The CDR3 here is CASSQSVRSKPDRVGYTF. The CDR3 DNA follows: TGTGCCAGCAGCCAAAGCGTTAGATCGAAACCGGACAGGGTCGGCTACACCTTC.

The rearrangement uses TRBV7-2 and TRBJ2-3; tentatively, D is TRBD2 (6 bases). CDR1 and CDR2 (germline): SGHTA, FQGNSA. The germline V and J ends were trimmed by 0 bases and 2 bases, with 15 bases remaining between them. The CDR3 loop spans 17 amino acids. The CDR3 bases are TGTGCCAGCAGCTTAGCCCCTAGCGATCCTATCACAGATACGCAGTATTTT. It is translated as CASSLAPSDPITDTQYF.

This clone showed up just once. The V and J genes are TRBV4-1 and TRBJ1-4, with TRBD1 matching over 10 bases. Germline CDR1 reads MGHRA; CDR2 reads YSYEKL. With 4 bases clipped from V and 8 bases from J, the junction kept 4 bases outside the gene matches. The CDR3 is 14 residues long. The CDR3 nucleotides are TGCGCCAGCAGCCCGGGACAGGGGATAGAAAAACTGTTTTTT. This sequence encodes CASSPGQGIEKLFF.

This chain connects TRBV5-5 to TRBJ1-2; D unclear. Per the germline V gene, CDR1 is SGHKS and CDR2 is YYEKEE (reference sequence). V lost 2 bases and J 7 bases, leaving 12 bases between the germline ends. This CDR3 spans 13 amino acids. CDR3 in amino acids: CASSLAAHSGYTF. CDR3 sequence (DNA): TGTGCCAGCAGCTTAGCGGCACACTCTGGCTACACCTTC.